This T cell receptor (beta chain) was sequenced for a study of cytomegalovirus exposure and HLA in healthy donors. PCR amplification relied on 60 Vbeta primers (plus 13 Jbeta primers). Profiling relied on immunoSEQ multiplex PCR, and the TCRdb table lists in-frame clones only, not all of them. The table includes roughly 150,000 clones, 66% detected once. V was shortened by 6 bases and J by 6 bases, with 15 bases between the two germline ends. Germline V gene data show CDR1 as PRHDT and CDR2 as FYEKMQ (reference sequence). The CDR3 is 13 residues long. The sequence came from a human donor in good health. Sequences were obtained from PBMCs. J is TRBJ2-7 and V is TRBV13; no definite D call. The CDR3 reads CASRYAVVGEQYF. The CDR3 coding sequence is TGTGCCAGCAGGTATGCGGTGGTCGGCGAGCAGTACTTC. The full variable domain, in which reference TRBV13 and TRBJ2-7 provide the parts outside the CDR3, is AAGVIQSPRHLIKEKRETATLKCYPIPRHDTVYWYQQGPGQDPQFLISFYEKMQSDKGSIPDRFSAQQFSDYHSELNMSSLELGDSALYFCASRYAVVGEQYFGPGTRLTVT.